This T cell receptor (beta chain) was documented in a study of CD8 T cells in ankylosing spondylitis. General observations from the study: Disease-associated clones were CD8+ and fairly uncommon in peripheral blood. Within ankylosing spondylitis blood, a TCR beta motif made up of roughly eight highly homologous variants appeared to be characteristic. As reported, disease-linked clones showed significant enrichment in matched ankylosing spondylitis synovial fluid. In synovial fluid and blood from reactive arthritis, some motif variants were previously reported.

CDR3 length: 14 residues. The germline V gene encodes CDR1 DFQATT and CDR2 SNEGSKA (reference sequence). Trimming stripped 2 bases from V and 0 bases from J, with 9 bases between. On this clonotype itself: What it binds is unknown.

TCRdb re-derived calls from the 5' RACE reads in MiXCR, one entry per CDR3 protein. The data show 500,000 to 550,000 distinct CDR3 sequences, with over 9.5% seen just once and approximately 6.2% held by the top ten. The chain joins TRBV20-1 to TRBJ2-3; D not certain. This TCR was sampled from a male donor with ankylosing spondylitis. The specimen sequenced was blood, either unsorted or a sorted T cell fraction (not recorded which). CDR3 region: CSARHEPSTDTQYF. The CDR3 nucleotides read TGCAGTGCTAGACATGAACCTAGCACAGATACGCAGTATTTT.